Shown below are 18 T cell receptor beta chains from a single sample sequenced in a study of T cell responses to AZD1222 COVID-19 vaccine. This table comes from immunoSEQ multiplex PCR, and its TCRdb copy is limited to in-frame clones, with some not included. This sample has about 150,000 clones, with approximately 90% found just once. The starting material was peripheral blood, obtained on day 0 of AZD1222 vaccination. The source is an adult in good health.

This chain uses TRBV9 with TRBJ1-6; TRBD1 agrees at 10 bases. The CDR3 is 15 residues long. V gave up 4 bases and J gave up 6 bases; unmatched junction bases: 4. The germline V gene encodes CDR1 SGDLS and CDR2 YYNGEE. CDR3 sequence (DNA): TGTGCCAGCAGCCTTCGGGACAGGGGTAATTCACCCCTCCACTTT. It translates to CASSLRDRGNSPLHF. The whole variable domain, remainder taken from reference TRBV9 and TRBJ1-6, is DSGVTQTPKHLITATGQRVTLRCSPRSGDLSVYWYQQSLDQGLQFLIQYYNGEERAKGNILERFSAQQFPDLHSELNLSSLELGDSALYFCASSLRDRGNSPLHFGNGTRLTVT.

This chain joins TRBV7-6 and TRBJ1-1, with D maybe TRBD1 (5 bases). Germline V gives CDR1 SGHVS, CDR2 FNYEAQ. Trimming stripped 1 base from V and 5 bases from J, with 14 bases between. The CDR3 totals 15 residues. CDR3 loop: CASSLEGTWGTEAFF. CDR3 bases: TGTGCCAGCAGCTTAGAAGGAACCTGGGGGACTGAAGCTTTCTTT.

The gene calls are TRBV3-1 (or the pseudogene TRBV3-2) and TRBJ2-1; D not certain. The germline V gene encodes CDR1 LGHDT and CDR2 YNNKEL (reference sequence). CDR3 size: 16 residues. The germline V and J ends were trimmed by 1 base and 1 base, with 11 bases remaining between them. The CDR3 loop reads CASSQVVGRSYNEQFF. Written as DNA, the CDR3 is TGTGCCAGCAGCCAAGTGGTAGGTCGGTCCTACAATGAGCAGTTCTTC.

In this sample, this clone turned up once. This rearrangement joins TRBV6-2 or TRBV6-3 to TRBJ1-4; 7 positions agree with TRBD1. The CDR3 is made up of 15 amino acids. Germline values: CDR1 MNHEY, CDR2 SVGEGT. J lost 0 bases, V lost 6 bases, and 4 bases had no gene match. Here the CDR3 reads CASSRGATTNEKLFF. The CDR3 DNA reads TGTGCCAGCAGCAGGGGGGCAACAACTAATGAAAAACTGTTTTTT.

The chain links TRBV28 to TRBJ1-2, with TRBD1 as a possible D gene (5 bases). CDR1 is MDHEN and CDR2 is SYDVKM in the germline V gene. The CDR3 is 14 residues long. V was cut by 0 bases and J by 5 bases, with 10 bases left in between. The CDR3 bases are TGTGCCAGCAGTTTATGGGGACTGACTTATGGCTACACCTTC. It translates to CASSLWGLTYGYTF.

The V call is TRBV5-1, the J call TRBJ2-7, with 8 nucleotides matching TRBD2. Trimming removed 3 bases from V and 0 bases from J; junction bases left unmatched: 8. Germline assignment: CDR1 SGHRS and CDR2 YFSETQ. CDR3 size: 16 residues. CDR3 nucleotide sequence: TGCGCCAGCAGCTGGACGGTTAGCGGGATCTCCTACGAGCAGTACTTC. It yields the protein CASSWTVSGISYEQYF.

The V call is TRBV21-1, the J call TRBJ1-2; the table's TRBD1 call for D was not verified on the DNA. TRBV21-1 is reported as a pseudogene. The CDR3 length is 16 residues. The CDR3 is CASSSLTGLGFYGYTF. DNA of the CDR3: TGTGCCAGCAGCAGTTTGACAGGGCTGGGTTTTTATGGCTACACCTTC.

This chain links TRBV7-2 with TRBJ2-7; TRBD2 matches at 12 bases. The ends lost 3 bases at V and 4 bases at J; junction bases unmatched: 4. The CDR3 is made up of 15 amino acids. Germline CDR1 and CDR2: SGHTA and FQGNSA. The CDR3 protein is CASSFGLAGPYEQYF. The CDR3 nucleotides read TGTGCCAGCAGCTTTGGACTAGCGGGACCTTACGAGCAGTACTTC.

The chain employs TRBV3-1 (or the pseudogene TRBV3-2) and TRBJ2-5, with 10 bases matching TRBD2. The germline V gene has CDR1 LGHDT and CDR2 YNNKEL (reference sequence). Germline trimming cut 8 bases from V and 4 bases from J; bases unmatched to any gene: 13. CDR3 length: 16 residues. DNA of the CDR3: TGTGCCAGCCTCCCTGGGCTACTAGCGGGAAGAGAGACCCAGTACTTC. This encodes CASLPGLLAGRETQYF.

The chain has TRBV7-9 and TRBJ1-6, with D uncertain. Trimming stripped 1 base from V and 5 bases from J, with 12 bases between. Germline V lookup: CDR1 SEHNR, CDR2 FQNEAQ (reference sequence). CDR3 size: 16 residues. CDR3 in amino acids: CASSLEAAVNNSPLHF. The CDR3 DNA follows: TGTGCCAGCAGCTTAGAGGCCGCCGTTAATAATTCACCCCTCCACTTT.

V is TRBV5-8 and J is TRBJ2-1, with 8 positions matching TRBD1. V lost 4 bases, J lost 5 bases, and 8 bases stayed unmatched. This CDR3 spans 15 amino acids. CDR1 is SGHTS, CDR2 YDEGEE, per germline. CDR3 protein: CASSPRGRNHNEQFF. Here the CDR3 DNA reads TGTGCCAGCAGCCCCAGGGGGCGCAACCACAATGAGCAGTTCTTC.

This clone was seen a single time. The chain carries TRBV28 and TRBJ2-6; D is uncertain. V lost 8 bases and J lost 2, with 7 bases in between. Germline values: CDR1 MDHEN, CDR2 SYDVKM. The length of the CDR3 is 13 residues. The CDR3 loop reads CASRIAGANVLTF. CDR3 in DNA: TGTGCCAGCCGCATTGCTGGGGCCAACGTCCTGACTTTC. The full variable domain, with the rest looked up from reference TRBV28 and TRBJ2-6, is DVKVTQSSRYLVKRTGEKVFLECVQDMDHENMFWYRQDPGLGLRLIYFSYDVKMKEKGDIPEGYSVSREKKERFSLILESASTNQTSMYLCASRIAGANVLTFGAGSRLTVL.

This chain's CDR3 is CASSRRQGAFMGTEAFF. CDR3 nucleotides: TGTGCCAGTAGTCGCCGACAGGGGGCTTTTATGGGCACTGAAGCTTTCTTT. The chain joins TRBV19 to TRBJ1-1; 10 nucleotides align to TRBD1. V was pared by 5 bases and J by 4 bases, with 13 bases of the junction left unmatched. The germline CDR1 and CDR2 sequences are LNHDA and SQIVND (reference sequence). This CDR3 is built from 17 residues. The whole variable domain, filled in from reference TRBV19 and TRBJ1-1, reads DGGITQSPKYLFRKEGQNVTLSCEQNLNHDAMYWYRQDPGQGLRLIYYSQIVNDFQKGDIAEGYSVSREKKESFPLTVTSAQKNPTAFYLCASSRRQGAFMGTEAFFGQGTRLTVV.

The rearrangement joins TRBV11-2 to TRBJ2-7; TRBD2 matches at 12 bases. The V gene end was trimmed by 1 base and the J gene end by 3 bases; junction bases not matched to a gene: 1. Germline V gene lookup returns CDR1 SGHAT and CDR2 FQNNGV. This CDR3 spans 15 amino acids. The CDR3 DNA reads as TGTGCCAGCAGCTTAGGACTAGCGGGAGTCTACGAGCAGTACTTC. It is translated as CASSLGLAGVYEQYF.

CDR3 amino acids: CATKGTKDTQYF. The CDR3 nucleotides read TGTGCCACGAAAGGGACAAAAGATACGCAGTATTTT. The chain recombines TRBV15 with TRBJ2-3, with D tentatively TRBD1 (6 bases). The germline gives CDR1 LNHNV, CDR2 YYDKDF (reference sequence). V was pared by 9 bases and J by 5 bases, with 12 bases between. CDR3 length equals 12 residues.

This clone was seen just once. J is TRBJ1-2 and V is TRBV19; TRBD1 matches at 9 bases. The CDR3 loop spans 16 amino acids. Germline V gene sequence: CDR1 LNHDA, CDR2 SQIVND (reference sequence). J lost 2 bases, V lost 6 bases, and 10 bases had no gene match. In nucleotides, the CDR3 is TGTGCCAGTAGCCTTAGGGCCGGGACAGGGAACTATGGCTACACCTTC. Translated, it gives CASSLRAGTGNYGYTF. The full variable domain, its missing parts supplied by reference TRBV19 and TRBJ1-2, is DGGITQSPKYLFRKEGQNVTLSCEQNLNHDAMYWYRQDPGQGLRLIYYSQIVNDFQKGDIAEGYSVSREKKESFPLTVTSAQKNPTAFYLCASSLRAGTGNYGYTFGSGTRLTVV.

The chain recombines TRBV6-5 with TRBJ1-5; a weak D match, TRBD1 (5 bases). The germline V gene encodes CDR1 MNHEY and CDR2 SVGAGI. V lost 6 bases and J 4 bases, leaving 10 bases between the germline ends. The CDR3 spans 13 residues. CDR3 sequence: CASSGRGNQPQHF. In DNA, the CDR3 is TGTGCCAGCAGCGGGAGGGGAAATCAGCCCCAGCATTTT.

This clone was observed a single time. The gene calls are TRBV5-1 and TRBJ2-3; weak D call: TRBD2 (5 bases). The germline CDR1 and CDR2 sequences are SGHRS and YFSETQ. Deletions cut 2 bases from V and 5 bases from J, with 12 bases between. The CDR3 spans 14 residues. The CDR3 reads CASSFPGFQDTQYF. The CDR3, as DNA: TGCGCCAGCAGCTTTCCGGGATTTCAAGATACGCAGTATTTT.